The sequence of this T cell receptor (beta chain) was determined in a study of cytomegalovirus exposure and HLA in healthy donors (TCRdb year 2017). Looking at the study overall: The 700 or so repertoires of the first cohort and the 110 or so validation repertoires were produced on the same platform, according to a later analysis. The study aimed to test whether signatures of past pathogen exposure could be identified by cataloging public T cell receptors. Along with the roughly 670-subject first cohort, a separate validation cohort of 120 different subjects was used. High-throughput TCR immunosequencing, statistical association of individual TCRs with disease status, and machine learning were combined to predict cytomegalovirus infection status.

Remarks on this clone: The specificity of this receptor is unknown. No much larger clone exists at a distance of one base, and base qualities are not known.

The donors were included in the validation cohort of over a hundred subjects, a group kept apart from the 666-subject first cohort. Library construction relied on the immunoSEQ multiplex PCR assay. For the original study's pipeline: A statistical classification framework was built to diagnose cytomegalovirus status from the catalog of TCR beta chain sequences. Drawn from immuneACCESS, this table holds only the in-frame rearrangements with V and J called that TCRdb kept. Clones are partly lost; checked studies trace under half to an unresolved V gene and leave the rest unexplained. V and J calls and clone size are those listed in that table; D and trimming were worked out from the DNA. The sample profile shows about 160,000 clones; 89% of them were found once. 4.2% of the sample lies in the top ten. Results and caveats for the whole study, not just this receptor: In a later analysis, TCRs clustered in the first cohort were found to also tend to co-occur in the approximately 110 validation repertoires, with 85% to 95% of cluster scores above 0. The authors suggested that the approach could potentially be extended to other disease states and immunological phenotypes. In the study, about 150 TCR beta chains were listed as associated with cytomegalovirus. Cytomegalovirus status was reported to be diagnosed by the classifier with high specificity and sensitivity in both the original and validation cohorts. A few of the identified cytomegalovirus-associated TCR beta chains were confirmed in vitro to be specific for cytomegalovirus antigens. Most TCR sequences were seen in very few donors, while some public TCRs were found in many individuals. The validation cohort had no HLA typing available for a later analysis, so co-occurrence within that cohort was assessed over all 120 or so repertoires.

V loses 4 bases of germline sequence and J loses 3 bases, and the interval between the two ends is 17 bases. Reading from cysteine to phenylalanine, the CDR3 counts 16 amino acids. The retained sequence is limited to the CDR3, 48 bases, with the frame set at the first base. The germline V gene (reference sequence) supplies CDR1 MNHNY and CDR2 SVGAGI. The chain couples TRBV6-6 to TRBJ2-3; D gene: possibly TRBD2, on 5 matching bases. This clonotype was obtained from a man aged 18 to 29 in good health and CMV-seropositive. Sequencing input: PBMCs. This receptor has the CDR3 CASSFTSRVGTDTQYF. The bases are TGTGCCAGCAGTTTTACCTCGAGGGTTGGGACAGATACGCAGTATTTT.